This T cell receptor beta chain is from a study of read filtering for tumor transcriptome and immune sequencing. About the research overall: IR-seq gave about 3.5 to 10.27 million TCR reads per sample; RNA-seq gave about 75 to 1,400.

This clonotype was detected ten times or more. The antigen is unknown. At the time of active disease, bone marrow was collected from every patient. V shed 4 bases and J 1 base; nucleotides not matched to a gene: 7. Germline loops: CDR1 MDHEN, CDR2 SYDVKM. CDR3 length equals 16 residues. Study-level results: The CD138-negative fraction was mixed bone marrow immune cells, not pure T cells.

Molecular barcoded adaptors covering alpha/delta and beta/gamma chains were used on approximately 400 ng RNA. TCRdb reanalysed the reads using MiXCR and keeps one entry per CDR3 protein. The sample includes 85,000 or so distinct CDR3 sequences, about 12% seen only once; the top ten take about 16%. The chain joins TRBV28 to TRBJ1-1; the match to TRBD1 covers 9 bases. The receptor's source is a donor at least 40 years old with multiple myeloma. Sequenced material: a population of CD138-negative cells sorted from bone marrow. CDR3 bases: TGTGCCAGCAGTTCAGTCGGGACAGGGAGGAACACTGAAGCTTTCTTT. Amino acid sequence: CASSSVGTGRNTEAFF.